The rows below give T cell receptor beta chains drawn from one sample of a study of cytomegalovirus exposure and HLA in healthy donors. Profiling relied on immunoSEQ multiplex PCR, and the TCRdb table lists in-frame clones only, not all of them. The table includes about 160,000 clones, 82% detected once. Sequenced: PBMCs. These receptors all stem from a male donor in good health and CMV-seronegative. Each CDR3 is given with its conserved first and last residue. D genes are given only for firm matches. Clone sizes are given selectively: once, few, many, or a class where the clone is expanded.

j_gene: TRBJ1-3
v_gene: TRBV6-6
abundance: few
d_gene: .
CDR3nt: TGTGCCAGCAGGGGCTCCCAGGGATTGCCTGGAAACACCATATATTTT
CDR3aa: CASRGSQGLPGNTIYF

j_gene: TRBJ1-1
v_gene: TRBV6-1
abundance: .
d_gene: .
CDR3nt: TGTGCCAGCAGCCCGCGGGGGGGCACTGAAGCTTTCTTT
CDR3aa: CASSPRGGTEAFF

j_gene: TRBJ2-7
v_gene: TRBV29-1
abundance: .
d_gene: TRBD1
CDR3nt: TGCAGCGTTGAGGGTAATACAGGGGGCGAGCAGTACTTC
CDR3aa: CSVEGNTGGEQYF

j_gene: TRBJ1-1
v_gene: TRBV12-5
abundance: few
d_gene: .
CDR3nt: TGTGCTAGTGGTTTGGGAGGACGGGGCAGGGGTGAAGCTTTCTTT
CDR3aa: CASGLGGRGRGEAFF

j_gene: TRBJ2-3
v_gene: TRBV6-1
abundance: few
d_gene: TRBD2
CDR3nt: TGTGCCAGCAGAGTACTAGCGGGGGCTGATACGCAGTATTTT
CDR3aa: CASRVLAGADTQYF

j_gene: TRBJ1-1
v_gene: TRBV5-6
abundance: .
d_gene: TRBD1
CDR3nt: TGTGCCAGCAGTGTACAGGGGGAACGGAACACTGAAGCTTTCTTT
CDR3aa: CASSVQGERNTEAFF

j_gene: TRBJ2-5
v_gene: TRBV12-5
abundance: few
d_gene: TRBD2
CDR3nt: TGTGCTAGTGGCTCTAGCGGGAGCGTTGAGACCCAGTACTTC
CDR3aa: CASGSSGSVETQYF

j_gene: TRBJ2-7
v_gene: TRBV28
abundance: .
d_gene: .
CDR3nt: TGTGCCAGCACTCCGCCCTTGGAGGTTTGGGAGCAGTACTTC
CDR3aa: CASTPPLEVWEQYF

j_gene: TRBJ1-2
v_gene: TRBV18
abundance: .
d_gene: .
CDR3nt: TGTGCCAGCTCACCACGGGCAGGGGATGGCTACACCTTC
CDR3aa: CASSPRAGDGYTF

j_gene: TRBJ2-1
v_gene: TRBV2
abundance: .
d_gene: TRBD1
CDR3nt: TGTGCCAGCAGGCTGACAGGGTACAATGAGCAGTTCTTC
CDR3aa: CASRLTGYNEQFF

j_gene: TRBJ2-3
v_gene: TRBV5-6
abundance: .
d_gene: .
CDR3nt: TGTGCCAGCAGCTTGGCCGCAGGGAGCACAGATACGCAGTATTTT
CDR3aa: CASSLAAGSTDTQYF

j_gene: TRBJ2-4
v_gene: TRBV9
abundance: .
d_gene: TRBD2
CDR3nt: TGTGCCAGCAGCCCACGGGCGGGGGAAGGCAAAAACATTCAGTACTTC
CDR3aa: CASSPRAGEGKNIQYF

j_gene: TRBJ1-2
v_gene: TRBV5-6
abundance: .
d_gene: .
CDR3nt: TGTGCCAGCACCTACCCGGGACTGAACTATGGCTACACCTTC
CDR3aa: CASTYPGLNYGYTF

j_gene: TRBJ1-6
v_gene: TRBV5-8
abundance: .
d_gene: TRBD1
CDR3nt: TGTGCCAGCAGCCAACAGGGACAGGGGAATTCACCCCTCCACTTT
CDR3aa: CASSQQGQGNSPLHF

j_gene: TRBJ1-5
v_gene: TRBV11-3
abundance: .
d_gene: .
CDR3nt: TGTGCCAGCAGCTTATTAGGGGGGGCGCAGCCCCAGCATTTT
CDR3aa: CASSLLGGAQPQHF

j_gene: TRBJ2-5
v_gene: TRBV6-6
abundance: once
d_gene: .
CDR3nt: TGTGCCAGCAGGACAGACGAGAGGGAGACCCAGTACTTC
CDR3aa: CASRTDERETQYF

j_gene: TRBJ2-3
v_gene: TRBV7-9
abundance: .
d_gene: TRBD2
CDR3nt: TGTGCCAGCAGCCTTACTAGCGGGAGCACAGATACGCAGTATTTT
CDR3aa: CASSLTSGSTDTQYF

j_gene: TRBJ2-7
v_gene: TRBV4-2
abundance: many
d_gene: TRBD2
CDR3nt: TGTGCCAGCAGCCAAGGGACTAGCGGGAGTATTGCCGAGCAGTACTTC
CDR3aa: CASSQGTSGSIAEQYF

j_gene: TRBJ2-3
v_gene: TRBV4-3
abundance: .
d_gene: TRBD2
CDR3nt: TGCGCCAGCAGCCAAGGGACTAGCGGGAGTGGGGTGGTCTCAGATACGCAGTATTTT
CDR3aa: CASSQGTSGSGVVSDTQYF

j_gene: TRBJ2-3
v_gene: TRBV9
abundance: .
d_gene: TRBD2
CDR3nt: TGTGCCAGCAGCGTAGGGCCCCTAGCGGGAGGTATGAGGGATACGCAGTATTTT
CDR3aa: CASSVGPLAGGMRDTQYF

j_gene: TRBJ2-7
v_gene: TRBV4-2
abundance: .
d_gene: TRBD2
CDR3nt: TGTGCCAGCAGCCAAGAGATCAGCGGGAGGTATTACGAGCAGTACTTC
CDR3aa: CASSQEISGRYYEQYF

j_gene: TRBJ1-3
v_gene: TRBV5-6
abundance: .
d_gene: TRBD1
CDR3nt: TGTGCCAGCAGCTATCCGGGGACAGGTGGAAACACCATATATTTT
CDR3aa: CASSYPGTGGNTIYF

j_gene: TRBJ1-1
v_gene: TRBV5-3
abundance: .
d_gene: .
CDR3nt: TGTGCCAGAAGCAGCGGACAGATGAACACTGAAGCTTTCTTT
CDR3aa: CARSSGQMNTEAFF

j_gene: TRBJ1-6
v_gene: TRBV14
abundance: few
d_gene: TRBD1
CDR3nt: TGTGCCAGCAGTTGGGACAGGGGTAATTCACCCCTCCACTTT
CDR3aa: CASSWDRGNSPLHF

j_gene: TRBJ2-4
v_gene: TRBV2
abundance: .
d_gene: TRBD1
CDR3nt: TGTGCCAGCAGCCGGGACAGCCCTATCAAAAACATTCAGTACTTC
CDR3aa: CASSRDSPIKNIQYF

j_gene: TRBJ2-1
v_gene: TRBV25-1
abundance: .
d_gene: TRBD2
CDR3nt: TGTGCCAGCAGTGGGCCGGGAGCGGGAGGGCCCTACAATGAGCAGTTCTTC
CDR3aa: CASSGPGAGGPYNEQFF

j_gene: TRBJ1-5
v_gene: TRBV30
abundance: .
d_gene: .
CDR3nt: TGTGCCTGGAGTGACAGGGGCAATCAGCCCCAGCATTTT
CDR3aa: CAWSDRGNQPQHF

j_gene: TRBJ2-7
v_gene: TRBV19
abundance: .
d_gene: .
CDR3nt: TGTGCCAGTAGTATAGCCAGGGCCGCCGAGCAGTACTTC
CDR3aa: CASSIARAAEQYF

j_gene: TRBJ2-7
v_gene: TRBV28
abundance: .
d_gene: TRBD2
CDR3nt: TGTGCAAGCGCTCGGGGGGGCTACGAGCAGTACTTC
CDR3aa: CASARGGYEQYF

j_gene: TRBJ1-1
v_gene: TRBV11-3
abundance: .
d_gene: .
CDR3nt: TGTGCCAGCAGCTCCAACATGAACACTGAAGCTTTCTTT
CDR3aa: CASSSNMNTEAFF

j_gene: TRBJ1-6
v_gene: TRBV2
abundance: .
d_gene: TRBD1
CDR3nt: TGTGCCAGCAGTGGGTGGTCTGTCAGGGGGACGCAAGGCTCCTATAATTCACCCCTCCACTTT
CDR3aa: CASSGWSVRGTQGSYNSPLHF

j_gene: TRBJ1-2
v_gene: TRBV19
abundance: .
d_gene: .
CDR3nt: TGTGCCAGTAGTACGAAGGGAGGGGCGGGCTATGGCTACACCTTC
CDR3aa: CASSTKGGAGYGYTF

j_gene: TRBJ1-1
v_gene: TRBV19
abundance: .
d_gene: TRBD1
CDR3nt: TGTGCCAGTCCCCCTCAGGGACAGGGACTTGAAGCTTTCTTT
CDR3aa: CASPPQGQGLEAFF

j_gene: TRBJ2-1
v_gene: TRBV5-1
abundance: .
d_gene: .
CDR3nt: TGCGCCAGCAGCGTGGTGCCTTGGGAGACTAAACTATACAATGAGCAGTTCTTC
CDR3aa: CASSVVPWETKLYNEQFF

j_gene: TRBJ2-2
v_gene: TRBV7-2
abundance: .
d_gene: TRBD2
CDR3nt: TGTGCCAGCAGCATCTTAGCGGGACGAATCACCGGGGAGCTGTTTTTT
CDR3aa: CASSILAGRITGELFF

j_gene: TRBJ2-7
v_gene: TRBV6-6
abundance: .
d_gene: TRBD2
CDR3nt: TGTGCCAGCAGTCGCGGAGGGACTAGCTCTTTGGGGGAGCAGTACTTC
CDR3aa: CASSRGGTSSLGEQYF

j_gene: TRBJ2-1
v_gene: TRBV2
abundance: .
d_gene: TRBD1
CDR3nt: TGTGCCAGCAGAGAGAGAACGACTCAGGGGGCTTGGCAGTTCTTC
CDR3aa: CASRERTTQGAWQFF

j_gene: TRBJ2-2
v_gene: TRBV6-5
abundance: .
d_gene: .
CDR3nt: TGTGCCAGCAGTCTACAGGGAGGGACCGGGGAGCTGTTTTTT
CDR3aa: CASSLQGGTGELFF

j_gene: TRBJ2-5
v_gene: TRBV27
abundance: few
d_gene: .
CDR3nt: TGTGCCAGCAGTTTCACTCCGACAGGAGCGGAGACCCAGTACTTC
CDR3aa: CASSFTPTGAETQYF

j_gene: TRBJ2-7
v_gene: TRBV6-5
abundance: .
d_gene: .
CDR3nt: TGTGCCAGCAGTTTTCGGTTTTCCTACGAGCAGTACTTC
CDR3aa: CASSFRFSYEQYF

j_gene: TRBJ2-7
v_gene: TRBV28
abundance: .
d_gene: TRBD2
CDR3nt: TGTGCCAGCATCCCTCACGGGGGGACTAGCGGGAGGTCCTACGAGCAGTACTTC
CDR3aa: CASIPHGGTSGRSYEQYF

j_gene: TRBJ1-2
v_gene: TRBV27
abundance: .
d_gene: TRBD1
CDR3nt: TGTGCCAGCAGTCCCGGGACAGGGTGGATCTATGGCTACACCTTC
CDR3aa: CASSPGTGWIYGYTF

j_gene: TRBJ2-7
v_gene: TRBV11-2
abundance: once
d_gene: .
CDR3nt: TGTGCCAGCAGCTCGCCAGGCCCCTACGAGCAGTACTTC
CDR3aa: CASSSPGPYEQYF

j_gene: TRBJ2-1
v_gene: TRBV9
abundance: .
d_gene: TRBD1
CDR3nt: TGTGCCAGCAGCGTAGGGGTACAGGGGGTCCGTGAGCAGTTCTTC
CDR3aa: CASSVGVQGVREQFF

j_gene: TRBJ1-2
v_gene: TRBV18
abundance: .
d_gene: .
CDR3nt: TGTGCCAGCTCACCACCGTTAGGGGGTGGCTACACCTTC
CDR3aa: CASSPPLGGGYTF

j_gene: TRBJ2-7
v_gene: TRBV7-6
abundance: .
d_gene: .
CDR3nt: TGTGCCAGCAGCTTAGCTCAGGGTTACGAGCAGTACTTC
CDR3aa: CASSLAQGYEQYF

j_gene: TRBJ2-2
v_gene: TRBV18
abundance: .
d_gene: .
CDR3nt: TGTGCCAGCTCATTTAGTTTAGCGGAGAACACCGGGGAGCTGTTTTTT
CDR3aa: CASSFSLAENTGELFF

j_gene: TRBJ1-1
v_gene: TRBV25-1
abundance: once
d_gene: .
CDR3nt: TGTGCCAGCAGTGGAGAGGTAGCGAGCACTGAAGCTTTCTTT
CDR3aa: CASSGEVASTEAFF

j_gene: TRBJ2-3
v_gene: TRBV7-9
abundance: .
d_gene: TRBD2
CDR3nt: TGTGCCAGCAGCATAACTAGCGGATCCACAGATACGCAGTATTTT
CDR3aa: CASSITSGSTDTQYF

j_gene: TRBJ2-3
v_gene: TRBV5-1
abundance: .
d_gene: .
CDR3nt: TGCGCCAGCAGCTCAACAGGGAGCACAGATACGCAGTATTTT
CDR3aa: CASSSTGSTDTQYF

j_gene: TRBJ2-3
v_gene: TRBV2
abundance: .
d_gene: .
CDR3nt: TGTGCCAGCAGTGATTGGGCAGGGATAACAGATACGCAGTATTTT
CDR3aa: CASSDWAGITDTQYF

j_gene: TRBJ2-2
v_gene: TRBV6-5
abundance: once
d_gene: .
CDR3nt: TGTGCCAGCAGTTACGCTACAGGGTCCGGGGAGCTGTTTTTT
CDR3aa: CASSYATGSGELFF

j_gene: TRBJ2-6
v_gene: TRBV2
abundance: .
d_gene: TRBD2
CDR3nt: TGTGCCAGCAGTGAGGCTAGCGGGGTCTCTGGGGCCAACGTCCTGACTTTC
CDR3aa: CASSEASGVSGANVLTF

j_gene: TRBJ2-7
v_gene: TRBV5-6
abundance: .
d_gene: TRBD1
CDR3nt: TGTGCCAGCATCCGACAGGGGGGACGCGAGCAGTACTTC
CDR3aa: CASIRQGGREQYF

j_gene: TRBJ1-1
v_gene: TRBV16
abundance: once
d_gene: .
CDR3nt: TGTGCCAGCAGCCAAAGAGGCAGGAACACTGAAGCTTTCTTT
CDR3aa: CASSQRGRNTEAFF

j_gene: TRBJ2-1
v_gene: TRBV5-1
abundance: .
d_gene: .
CDR3nt: TGCGCCAGCAGCTTTCTGAATGAGCAGTTCTTC
CDR3aa: CASSFLNEQFF

j_gene: TRBJ1-2
v_gene: TRBV19
abundance: .
d_gene: TRBD1
CDR3nt: TGTGCCAGTAGAAGAGAGACAGGGCTTACTAACTATGGCTACACCTTC
CDR3aa: CASRRETGLTNYGYTF

j_gene: TRBJ2-2
v_gene: TRBV29-1
abundance: .
d_gene: .
CDR3nt: TGCAGCGTCAACCTTCGAGGGATCGGGTCCGGGGAGCTGTTTTTT
CDR3aa: CSVNLRGIGSGELFF

j_gene: TRBJ2-6
v_gene: TRBV5-1
abundance: few
d_gene: .
CDR3nt: TGCGCCAGCAGCTTGGTGTTATCTGGGGCCAACGTCCTGACTTTC
CDR3aa: CASSLVLSGANVLTF

j_gene: TRBJ1-2
v_gene: TRBV6-1
abundance: .
d_gene: .
CDR3nt: TGTGCCAGCAGTGAATCCCCCGCCCCCACAGGGAACTATGGCTACACCTTC
CDR3aa: CASSESPAPTGNYGYTF